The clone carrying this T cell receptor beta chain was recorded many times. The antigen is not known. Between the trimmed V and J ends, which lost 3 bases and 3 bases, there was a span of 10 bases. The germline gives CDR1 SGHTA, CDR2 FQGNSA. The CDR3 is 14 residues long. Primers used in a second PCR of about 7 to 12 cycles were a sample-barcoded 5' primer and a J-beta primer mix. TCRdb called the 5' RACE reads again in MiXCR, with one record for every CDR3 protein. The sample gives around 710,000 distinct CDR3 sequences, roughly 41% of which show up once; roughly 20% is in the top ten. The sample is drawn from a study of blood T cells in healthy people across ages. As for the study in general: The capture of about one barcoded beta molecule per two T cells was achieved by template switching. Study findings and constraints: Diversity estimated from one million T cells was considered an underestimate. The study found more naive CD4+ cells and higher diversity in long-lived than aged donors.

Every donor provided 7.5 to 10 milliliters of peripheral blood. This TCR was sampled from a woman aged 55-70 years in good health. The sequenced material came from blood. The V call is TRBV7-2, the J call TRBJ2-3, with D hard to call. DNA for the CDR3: TGTGCCAGCAGCTTTTCCAGGTCGACAGATACGCAGTATTTT. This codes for CASSFSRSTDTQYF. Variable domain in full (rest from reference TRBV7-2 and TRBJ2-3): GAGVSQSPSNKVTEKGKDVELRCDPISGHTALYWYRQSLGQGLEFLIYFQGNSAPDKSGLPSDRFSAERTGGSVSTLTIQRTQQEDSAVYLCASSFSRSTDTQYFGPGTRLTVL.